This T cell receptor beta chain was sequenced during a study of CD8 T cells in Susac syndrome. On this clonotype itself: Its antigen is not identified.

Whole-study results and caveats: The TCR sequencing and HLA analysis in the study involved a relatively small number of individuals, as the study acknowledged.

The CDR3 has 16 amino acids. Trimming stripped 3 bases from V and 2 bases from J, with 17 bases between. Germline lookup yields CDR1 LNHDA and CDR2 SQIVND (reference sequence). TCR beta sequences were obtained from blood CD8+ and CD4+ T cells. Negative isolation yielded CD8+ and CD4+ T cells; FACS enriched TEMRA cells. The RNA, 0.5 to 1 ug, was put through reverse transcription using random hexamers. TCR beta CDR3 was amplified by immunoSEQ covering 54 Vbeta and 13 Jbeta. In TCRdb, the immunoSEQ multiplex PCR reads were re-called with MiXCR into one record per CDR3 protein. The repertoire includes approximately 150,000 distinct CDR3 sequences, less than 95% of them detected once, and 0.075% to 0.1% sits in the top ten.

This chain uses TRBV19 with TRBJ2-7; D unclear. Sample: CD4+ T cells from PBMCs. The TCR sequence derives from a human donor in good health. The CDR3 DNA follows: TGTGCCAGTAGTATTCGGACCAGCTCCAAGGCCTACGAGCAGTACTTC. This translates into CASSIRTSSKAYEQYF.